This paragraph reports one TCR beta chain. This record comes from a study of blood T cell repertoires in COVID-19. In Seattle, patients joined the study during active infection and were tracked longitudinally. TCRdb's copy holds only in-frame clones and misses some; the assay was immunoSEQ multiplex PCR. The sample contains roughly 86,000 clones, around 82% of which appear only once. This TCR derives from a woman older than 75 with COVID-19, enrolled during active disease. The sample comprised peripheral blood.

DNA of the CDR3: TGTGCCAGCAGTTTCGGCAGGGGGGCTGAGAATTCACCCCTCCACTTT. Amino acids: CASSFGRGAENSPLHF. V usage is TRBV6-5 and J usage is TRBJ1-6, with TRBD1 matching 7 bases. Germline V gene sequence: CDR1 MNHEY, CDR2 SVGAGI. This CDR3 comprises 16 residues. The trim removed 4 bases at V and 7 bases at J, leaving 10 bases unmatched.